A single sample is the source of the 22 T cell receptor beta chains below, sequenced in a study of T cells in tumors after PD-1 blockade. Sequencing used immunoSEQ multiplex PCR; TCRdb keeps in-frame clones, though not all of them. The data hold about 33,000 clones, with around four fifths observed a single time. This specimen consisted of PBMCs, obtained before anti-PD-1 treatment. The receptors derive from a human donor with basal cell carcinoma.

The chain employs TRBV6-5 and TRBJ2-4; D is possibly TRBD1 (6 bases). The CDR3 is 15 amino acids. V was trimmed by 10 bases and J by 0 bases, leaving 16 bases between them. CDR1 is MNHEY, CDR2 SVGAGI, per germline. CDR3 nucleotide sequence: TGTGCCACCTCAGGACAGCCTCTAGCCAAAAACATTCAGTACTTC. Translated, it gives CATSGQPLAKNIQYF.

J is TRBJ1-2 and V is TRBV10-1, with TRBD1 matching 7 bases. V gave up 10 bases and J gave up 6 bases; unmatched junction bases: 2. From germline, CDR1 is WNHNN and CDR2 SYGVQD (reference sequence). The CDR3 covers 10 residues. The CDR3 sequence: CAIDRDGYTF. DNA for the CDR3: TGCGCCATTGACAGGGATGGCTACACCTTC.

CDR3 region: CASSPGPRGTLTDTQYF. CDR3 DNA: TGTGCCAGCAGCCCAGGCCCACGCGGGACTCTTACAGATACGCAGTATTTT. The V and J genes are TRBV5-8 and TRBJ2-3, with a weak D call TRBD2 (6 bases). Germline CDR1 and CDR2: SGHTS and YDEGEE. V lost 4 bases to trimming and J lost 3 bases, with 21 bases between them. The CDR3 sequence is 17 residues long. Supplemented by reference TRBV5-8 and TRBJ2-3, the full variable domain reads EAGVTQSPTHLIKTRGQQATLRCSPISGHTSVYWYQQALGLGLQFLLWYDEGEERNRGNFPPRFSGRQFPNYSSELNVNALELEDSALYLCASSPGPRGTLTDTQYFGPGTRLTVL.

The V and J genes are TRBV24-1 and TRBJ1-2, with a possible D match to TRBD1 (6 bases). Germline values: CDR1 KGHDR, CDR2 SFDVKD. V was clipped by 1 base and J by 7 bases, with 9 bases between them. There are 13 residues in the CDR3. For the CDR3, the DNA is TGTGCCACCAGTGATTTTCAGGGGTCTGGCTACACCTTC. Encoded protein: CATSDFQGSGYTF.

This chain links TRBV10-3 with TRBJ2-7; D possibly corresponds to TRBD1 (6 bases). The V and J ends lost 3 bases and 1 base respectively, with 10 bases between them. CDR3 size: 14 residues. Germline V gene sequence: CDR1 ENHRY, CDR2 SYGVKD. CDR3 amino acids: CAISDGTPSYEQYF. Written as DNA, the CDR3 is TGTGCCATCAGTGATGGGACACCTTCCTACGAGCAGTACTTC.

The chain employs TRBV7-2 and TRBJ1-3; D not certain. This CDR3 contains 15 residues. Per the germline V gene, CDR1 is SGHTA and CDR2 is FQGNSA. Trimming took off 1 base at V and 1 base at J, with 8 bases between the two ends. This CDR3 reads CASSLGRASGNTIYF. CDR3 in DNA: TGTGCCAGCAGCTTAGGGAGGGCATCTGGAAACACCATATATTTT.

The gene calls are TRBV6-5 and TRBJ1-2; 10 nucleotides align to TRBD1. After removal of 2 bases from V and 6 bases from J, the junction contained 6 bases not matched to a gene. Germline CDR1 reads MNHEY; CDR2 reads SVGAGI. CDR3 length equals 15 residues. DNA for the CDR3: TGTGCCAGCAGTTACCGACAGGGGGCGACTAATGGCTACACCTTC. The encoded protein is CASSYRQGATNGYTF.

This chain uses TRBV28 with TRBJ1-2; no firm D call. The germline V gene has CDR1 MDHEN and CDR2 SYDVKM. The CDR3 extends over 12 amino acids. Trimming took 2 bases from V and 5 from J, leaving 6 bases between them. The CDR3 DNA is TGTGCCAGCAGTTTAGTCGTTTATGGCTACACCTTC. This translates into CASSLVVYGYTF.

The rearrangement joins TRBV20-1 to TRBJ2-7; 7 bases line up with TRBD2. This CDR3 contains 17 residues. The V segment lost 3 bases and the J segment 0 bases; nucleotides outside the gene matches: 14. CDR1 DFQATT and CDR2 SNEGSKA come from the germline V gene (reference sequence). This CDR3 is CSASGNRDYSSSYEQYF. The CDR3 DNA reads as TGCAGTGCTAGTGGTAACCGGGACTACTCGAGCTCCTACGAGCAGTACTTC.

CDR3 bases: TGTGCCAGCAGCCAAGAGCCTTACGGTGGCTACACCTTC. It translates to CASSQEPYGGYTF. The gene calls are TRBV3-1 (or the pseudogene TRBV3-2) and TRBJ1-2; D is unclear. Per germline, CDR1 LGHDT and CDR2 YNNKEL (reference sequence). Trimming took off 0 bases at V and 7 bases at J, with 9 bases between the two ends. The CDR3 runs 13 residues.

The rearrangement links TRBV2 to TRBJ1-2; D is ambiguous. Trimming left V 5 bases short and J 4 bases short, with 8 bases between. The CDR3 sequence is 12 residues long. CDR1 SNHLY and CDR2 FYNNEI come from the germline V gene. In nucleotides, the CDR3 is TGTGCCAGCAGTCGGGAAGCCTATGGCTACACCTTC. Translated, it gives CASSREAYGYTF.

The rearrangement links TRBV7-2 to TRBJ1-5; D might be TRBD1 (6 bases). The CDR3 consists of 15 residues. The germline CDR1 and CDR2 sequences are SGHTA and FQGNSA. Trimming took 1 base from V and 3 from J, leaving 10 bases between them. The chain's CDR3 is CASSLGGGNNQPQHF. Written as DNA, the CDR3 is TGTGCCAGCAGCTTAGGAGGGGGTAACAATCAGCCCCAGCATTTT.

This clone was picked up a small number of times. The J gene is TRBJ1-2, the V gene TRBV5-6; TRBD1 matches at 12 bases. CDR1 is SGHDT, CDR2 YYEEEE, per germline. V lost 5 bases and J lost 8; bases outside the gene matches: 4. CDR3 length: 13 amino acids. DNA for the CDR3: TGTGCCAGCAGAGCCGGGACAGGGGGCGGCTACACCTTC. This gives the protein CASRAGTGGGYTF.

The J gene is TRBJ1-1, the V gene TRBV10-3; 7 bases agree with TRBD1. The V and J ends lost 1 base and 2 bases, in that order; junction bases with no gene match: 4. Per germline, CDR1 ENHRY and CDR2 SYGVKD. The CDR3 runs to 15 residues. CDR3 sequence (DNA): TGTGCCATCAGTGAGTACCAGGGGGATAACACTGAAGCTTTCTTT. Amino acid sequence: CAISEYQGDNTEAFF.

The chain is built from TRBV19 and TRBJ1-6; 7 bases match TRBD1. CDR1 is LNHDA and CDR2 is SQIVND in the germline V gene (reference sequence). The CDR3 runs to 15 residues. V trimming: 8 bases; J trimming: 9 bases; junction bases outside the gene matches: 13. CDR3 residues: CASDEGQAKGSPLHF. DNA of the CDR3: TGTGCCAGTGATGAAGGACAGGCGAAGGGTTCACCCCTCCACTTT.

The V gene is TRBV9, the J gene TRBJ1-4; a weak D match, TRBD1 (5 bases). Germline V gene data show CDR1 as SGDLS and CDR2 as YYNGEE. V shed 2 bases and J shed 6 bases, with 11 bases lying between them. There are 14 residues in the CDR3. CDR3 in amino acids: CASSVQGTDEKLFF. The CDR3 nucleotides read TGTGCCAGCAGCGTTCAGGGTACAGATGAAAAACTGTTTTTT.

This chain connects TRBV28 to TRBJ2-2; D is undetermined. Germline CDR1 is MDHEN and CDR2 is SYDVKM. This CDR3 region has 12 residues. Between the trimmed V and J ends, which lost 10 bases and 5 bases, there was a span of 11 bases. CDR3 sequence reads: CATSAPTGELFF. The CDR3 nucleotides are TGTGCCACCTCAGCTCCGACCGGGGAGCTGTTTTTT.

This chain's CDR3 is CASSTAGSYNSPLHF. The CDR3 DNA reads TGTGCCAGTAGTACGGCGGGCTCCTATAATTCACCCCTCCACTTT. The J gene is TRBJ1-6, the V gene TRBV19, with no clear D. The length of the CDR3 is 15 residues. Germline assignment: CDR1 LNHDA and CDR2 SQIVND (reference sequence). V was clipped by 4 bases and J by 0 bases, with 7 bases between them.

The table lists this clone with a few counts. The chain has TRBV28 and TRBJ2-3, with 9 bases lining up with TRBD2. V lost 2 bases, J lost 2 bases, and 2 bases stayed unmatched. There are 15 residues in the CDR3. CDR1 and CDR2 from the germline V gene are MDHEN and SYDVKM. The CDR3 DNA reads TGTGCCAGCAGTTTAGCGGGAGGGGACACAGATACGCAGTATTTT. This encodes CASSLAGGDTDTQYF.

The V call is TRBV9, the J call TRBJ2-3; D is possibly TRBD2 (7 bases). V was trimmed by 3 bases and J by 5 bases, leaving 13 bases between them. Germline assignment: CDR1 SGDLS and CDR2 YYNGEE. The CDR3 is 14 amino acids. Here the CDR3 DNA reads TGTGCCAGCAGCGCCCAGGGAGGGGGAGATACGCAGTATTTT. It yields the protein CASSAQGGGDTQYF.

The V gene is TRBV19, the J gene TRBJ2-2; TRBD2 agrees at 9 bases. Trimming at V came to 6 bases and at J to 6 bases, leaving 17 bases not matched to a gene. CDR1 and CDR2 (germline): LNHDA, SQIVND (reference sequence). This CDR3 region has 18 residues. The CDR3 loop is CASRPLTGTSLFAGELFF. The CDR3 DNA reads as TGTGCCAGTAGACCTTTAACCGGGACTAGCCTCTTCGCCGGGGAGCTGTTTTTT.

This chain links TRBV10-3 with TRBJ2-7, with 8 bases identical to TRBD2. Per germline, CDR1 ENHRY and CDR2 SYGVKD. V lost 3 bases to trimming and J lost 2 bases; unmatched junction nucleotides: 3. The CDR3 has 14 amino acids. The CDR3 protein is CAISETSGAYEQYF. CDR3 in DNA: TGTGCCATCAGTGAAACTAGCGGCGCCTACGAGCAGTACTTC.